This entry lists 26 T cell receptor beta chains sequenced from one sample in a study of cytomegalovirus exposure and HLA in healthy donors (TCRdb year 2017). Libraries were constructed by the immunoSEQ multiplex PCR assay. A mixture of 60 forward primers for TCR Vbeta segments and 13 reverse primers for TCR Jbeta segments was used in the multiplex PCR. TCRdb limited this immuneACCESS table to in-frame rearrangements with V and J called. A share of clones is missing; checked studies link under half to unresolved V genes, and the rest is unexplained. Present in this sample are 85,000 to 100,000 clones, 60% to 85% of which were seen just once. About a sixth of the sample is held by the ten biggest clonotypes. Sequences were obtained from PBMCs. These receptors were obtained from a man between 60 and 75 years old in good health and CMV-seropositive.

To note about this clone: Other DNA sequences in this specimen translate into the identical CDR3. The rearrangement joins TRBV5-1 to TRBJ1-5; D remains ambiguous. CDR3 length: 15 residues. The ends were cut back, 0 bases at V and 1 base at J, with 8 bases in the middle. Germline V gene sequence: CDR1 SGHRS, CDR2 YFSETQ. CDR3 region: CASSLEPGSNQPQHF. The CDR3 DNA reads TGCGCCAGCAGCTTGGAACCGGGGAGCAATCAGCCCCAGCATTTT.

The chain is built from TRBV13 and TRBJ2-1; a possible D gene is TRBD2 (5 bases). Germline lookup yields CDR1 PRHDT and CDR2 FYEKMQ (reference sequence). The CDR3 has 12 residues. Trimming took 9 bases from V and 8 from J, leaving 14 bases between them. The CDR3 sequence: CASATERDEQFF. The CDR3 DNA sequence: TGTGCCAGTGCGACTGAGAGGGATGAGCAGTTCTTC.

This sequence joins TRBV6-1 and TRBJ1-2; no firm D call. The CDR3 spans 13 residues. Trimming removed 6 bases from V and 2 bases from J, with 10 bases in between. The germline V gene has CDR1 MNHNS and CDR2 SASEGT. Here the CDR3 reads CASSPTHNYGYTF. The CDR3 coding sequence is TGTGCCAGCAGCCCAACACACAACTATGGCTACACCTTC.

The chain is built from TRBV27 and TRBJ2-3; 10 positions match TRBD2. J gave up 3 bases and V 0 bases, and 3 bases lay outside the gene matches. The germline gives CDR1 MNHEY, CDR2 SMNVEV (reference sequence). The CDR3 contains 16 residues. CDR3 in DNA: TGTGCCAGCAGTTTATCGAGCGGGGGGGGGACAGATACGCAGTATTTT. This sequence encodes CASSLSSGGGTDTQYF.

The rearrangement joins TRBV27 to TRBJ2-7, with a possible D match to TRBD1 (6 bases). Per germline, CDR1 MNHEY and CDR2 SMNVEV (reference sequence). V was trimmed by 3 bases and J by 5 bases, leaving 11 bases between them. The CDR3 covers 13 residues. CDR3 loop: CASSFSQGHEQYF. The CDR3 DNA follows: TGTGCCAGCAGTTTCTCACAGGGCCACGAGCAGTACTTC.

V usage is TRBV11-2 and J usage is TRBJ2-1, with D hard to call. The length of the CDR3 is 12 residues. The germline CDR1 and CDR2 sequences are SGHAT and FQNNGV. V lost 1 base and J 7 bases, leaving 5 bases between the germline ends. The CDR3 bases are TGTGCCAGCAGCTTAGCCCGGAATGAGCAGTTCTTC. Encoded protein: CASSLARNEQFF.

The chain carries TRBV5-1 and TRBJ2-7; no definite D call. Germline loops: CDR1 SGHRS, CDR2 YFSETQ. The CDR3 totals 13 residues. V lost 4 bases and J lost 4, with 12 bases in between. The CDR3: CASSRVNTYEQYF. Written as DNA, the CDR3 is TGCGCCAGCAGCCGGGTGAATACTTACGAGCAGTACTTC.

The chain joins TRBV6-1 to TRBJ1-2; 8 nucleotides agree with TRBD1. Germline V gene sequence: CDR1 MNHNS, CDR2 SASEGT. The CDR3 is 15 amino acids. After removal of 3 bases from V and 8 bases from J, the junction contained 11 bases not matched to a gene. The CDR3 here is CASSDIPDRGWGYTF. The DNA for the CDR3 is TGTGCCAGCAGTGATATCCCCGACAGGGGATGGGGCTACACCTTC.

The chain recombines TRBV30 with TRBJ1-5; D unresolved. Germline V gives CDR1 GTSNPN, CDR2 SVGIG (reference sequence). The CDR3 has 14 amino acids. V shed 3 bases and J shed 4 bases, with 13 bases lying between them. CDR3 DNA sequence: TGTGCCTGGAGATTCCCCTCTACTAATCAGCCCCAGCATTTT. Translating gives CAWRFPSTNQPQHF.

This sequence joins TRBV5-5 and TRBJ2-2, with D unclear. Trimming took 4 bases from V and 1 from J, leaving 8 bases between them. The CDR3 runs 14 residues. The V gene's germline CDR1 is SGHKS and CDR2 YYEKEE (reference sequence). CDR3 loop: CASSPTMNTGELFF. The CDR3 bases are TGTGCCAGCAGCCCCACTATGAACACCGGGGAGCTGTTTTTT. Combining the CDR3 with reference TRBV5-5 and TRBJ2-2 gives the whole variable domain DAGVTQSPTHLIKTRGQQVTLRCSPISGHKSVSWYQQVLGQGPQFIFQYYEKEERGRGNFPDRFSARQFPNYSSELNVNALLLGDSALYLCASSPTMNTGELFFGEGSRLTVL.

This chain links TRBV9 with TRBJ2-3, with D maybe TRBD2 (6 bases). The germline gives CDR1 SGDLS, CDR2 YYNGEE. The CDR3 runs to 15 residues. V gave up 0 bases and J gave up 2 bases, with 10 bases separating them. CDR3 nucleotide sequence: TGTGCCAGCAGCGTAGGGGGACTTAACACAGATACGCAGTATTTT. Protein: CASSVGGLNTDTQYF.

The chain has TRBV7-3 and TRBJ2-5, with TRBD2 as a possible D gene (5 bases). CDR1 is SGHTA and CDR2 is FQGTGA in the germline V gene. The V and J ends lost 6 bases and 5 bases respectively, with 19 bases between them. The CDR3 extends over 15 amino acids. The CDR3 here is CASRKTSGPGETQYF. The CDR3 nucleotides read TGTGCCAGCAGGAAAACTTCCGGACCGGGGGAGACCCAGTACTTC.

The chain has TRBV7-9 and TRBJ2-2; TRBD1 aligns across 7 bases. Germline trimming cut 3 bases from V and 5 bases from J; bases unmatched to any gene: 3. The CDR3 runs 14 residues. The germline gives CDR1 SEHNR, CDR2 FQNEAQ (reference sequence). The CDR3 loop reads CASSFTTGTGELFF. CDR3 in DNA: TGTGCCAGCAGCTTTACGACAGGGACCGGGGAGCTGTTTTTT.

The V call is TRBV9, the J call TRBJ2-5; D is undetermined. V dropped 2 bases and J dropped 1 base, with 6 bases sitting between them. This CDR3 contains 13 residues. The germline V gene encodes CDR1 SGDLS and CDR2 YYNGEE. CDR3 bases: TGTGCCAGCAGCGTCCACGGCCAAGAGACCCAGTACTTC. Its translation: CASSVHGQETQYF.

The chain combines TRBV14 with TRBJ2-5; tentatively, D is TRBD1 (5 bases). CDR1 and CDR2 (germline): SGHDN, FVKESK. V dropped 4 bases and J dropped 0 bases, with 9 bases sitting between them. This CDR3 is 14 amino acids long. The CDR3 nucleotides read TGTGCCAGCAGCCTTGGACACGACCAAGAGACCCAGTACTTC. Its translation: CASSLGHDQETQYF.

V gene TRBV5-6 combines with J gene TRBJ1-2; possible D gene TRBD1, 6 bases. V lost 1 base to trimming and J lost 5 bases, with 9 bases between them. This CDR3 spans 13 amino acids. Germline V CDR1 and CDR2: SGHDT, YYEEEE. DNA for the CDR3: TGTGCCAGCAGCTTGATGGGGGCGTATGGCTACACCTTC. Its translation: CASSLMGAYGYTF.

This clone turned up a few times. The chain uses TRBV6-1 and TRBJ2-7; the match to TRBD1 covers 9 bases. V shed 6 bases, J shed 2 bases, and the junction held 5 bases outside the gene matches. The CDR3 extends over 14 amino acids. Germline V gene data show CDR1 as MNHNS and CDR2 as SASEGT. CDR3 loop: CASRGTGLTYEQYF. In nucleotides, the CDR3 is TGTGCCAGCAGGGGGACAGGGCTCACCTACGAGCAGTACTTC.

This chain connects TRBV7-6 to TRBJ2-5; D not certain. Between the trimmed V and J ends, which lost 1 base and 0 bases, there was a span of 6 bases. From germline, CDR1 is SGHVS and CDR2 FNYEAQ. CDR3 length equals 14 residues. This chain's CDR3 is CASSLGPYQETQYF. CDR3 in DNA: TGTGCCAGCAGCTTAGGGCCGTACCAAGAGACCCAGTACTTC.

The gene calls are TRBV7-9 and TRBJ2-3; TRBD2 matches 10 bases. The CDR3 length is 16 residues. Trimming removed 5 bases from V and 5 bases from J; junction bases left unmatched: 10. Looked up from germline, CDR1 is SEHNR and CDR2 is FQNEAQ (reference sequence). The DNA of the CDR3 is TGTGCCAGCAGCACCATTCAGCGGGGGGGCATAGATACGCAGTATTTT. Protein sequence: CASSTIQRGGIDTQYF.

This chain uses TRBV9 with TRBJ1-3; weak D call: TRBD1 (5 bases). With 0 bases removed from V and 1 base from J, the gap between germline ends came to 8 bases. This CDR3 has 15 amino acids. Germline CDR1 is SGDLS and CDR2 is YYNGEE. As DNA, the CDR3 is TGTGCCAGCAGCGTAGGACAGCGATCTGGAAACACCATATATTTT. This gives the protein CASSVGQRSGNTIYF.

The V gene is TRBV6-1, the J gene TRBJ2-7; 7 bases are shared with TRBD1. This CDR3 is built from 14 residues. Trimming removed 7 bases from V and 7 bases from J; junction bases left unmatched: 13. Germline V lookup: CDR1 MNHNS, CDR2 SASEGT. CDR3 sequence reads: CASNKGRGYWEQYF. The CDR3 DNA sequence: TGTGCCAGCAATAAGGGCAGGGGGTATTGGGAGCAGTACTTC.

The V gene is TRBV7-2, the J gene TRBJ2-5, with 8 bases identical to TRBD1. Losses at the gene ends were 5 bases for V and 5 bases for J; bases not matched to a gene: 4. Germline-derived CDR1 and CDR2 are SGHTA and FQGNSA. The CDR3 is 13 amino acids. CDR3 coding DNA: TGTGCCAGCAGCGACAGGGGAAGGGAGACCCAGTACTTC. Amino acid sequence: CASSDRGRETQYF.

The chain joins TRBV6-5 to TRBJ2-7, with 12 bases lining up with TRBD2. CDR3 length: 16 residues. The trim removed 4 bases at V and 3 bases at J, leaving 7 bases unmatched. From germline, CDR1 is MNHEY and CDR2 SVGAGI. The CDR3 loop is CASSSPTSGGLYEQYF. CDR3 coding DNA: TGTGCCAGCAGTTCCCCGACTAGCGGGGGCCTCTACGAGCAGTACTTC.

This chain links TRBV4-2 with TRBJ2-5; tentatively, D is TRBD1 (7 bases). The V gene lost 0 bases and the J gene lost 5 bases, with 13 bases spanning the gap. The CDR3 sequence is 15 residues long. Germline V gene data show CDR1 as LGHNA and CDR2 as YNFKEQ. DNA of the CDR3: TGTGCCAGCAGCCAAGATAGGAGGGGACAGGAGACCCAGTACTTC. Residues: CASSQDRRGQETQYF.

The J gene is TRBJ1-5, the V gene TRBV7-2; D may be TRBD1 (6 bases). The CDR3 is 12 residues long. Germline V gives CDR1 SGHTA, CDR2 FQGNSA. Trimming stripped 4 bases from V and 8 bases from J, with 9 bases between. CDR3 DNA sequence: TGTGCCAGCAGCTCCAGGGGTGAGCCCCAGCATTTT. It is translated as CASSSRGEPQHF.

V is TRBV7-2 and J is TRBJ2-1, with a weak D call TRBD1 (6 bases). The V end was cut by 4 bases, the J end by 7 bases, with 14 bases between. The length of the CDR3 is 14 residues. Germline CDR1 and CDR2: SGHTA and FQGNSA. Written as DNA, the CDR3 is TGTGCCAGCAGCTCACCGGTGGGGGCAAATGAGCAGTTCTTC. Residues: CASSSPVGANEQFF.